Listed below are T cell receptor beta chains from one sample, sequenced in a study of low-dose radiotherapy and immunotherapy resistance in tumors. TCRdb recomputed calls from the reads with MiXCR, one row per CDR3 protein. The table lists 95,000 to 100,000 distinct CDR3 sequences, around 20% of them singletons. This specimen was PBMCs, taken after low-dose radiotherapy plus immunotherapy. Source of these receptors: a male donor with prostate cancer. CDR3s include the opening cysteine and the closing phenylalanine or tryptophan. The D gene is left open where the match is weak. Clone size, where shown, is once, few, many, or a class for clones that have expanded.

V	J	size	D	CDR3	DNA
TRBV29-1	TRBJ2-3	many	NA	CSSALSSTDTQYF	TGCAGCTCCGCACTATCTAGCACAGATACGCAGTATTTT
TRBV12-3/TRBV12-4	TRBJ2-5	NA	NA	CASSFAGRETQYF	TGTGCCAGCAGTTTCGCAGGGCGGGAGACCCAGTACTTC
TRBV20-1	TRBJ1-4	many	TRBD1	CSALIDRENEKLFF	TGCAGTGCTCTAATCGACAGGGAGAATGAAAAACTGTTTTTT
TRBV11-2	TRBJ2-7	many	NA	CASRPLWGTYEQYF	TGTGCCAGCCGCCCCCTATGGGGAACCTACGAGCAGTACTTC
TRBV7-9	TRBJ1-1	many	TRBD1	CASSLTGGRDTEAFF	TGTGCCAGCAGCTTAACAGGGGGCCGGGACACTGAAGCTTTCTTT
TRBV5-4	TRBJ2-7	many	NA	CASSPGGATYEQYF	TGTGCCAGCAGCCCGGGCGGGGCCACCTACGAGCAGTACTTC
TRBV6-8	TRBJ2-2	many	NA	CASSYTASGTLTGELFF	TGTGCCAGCAGTTACACAGCGTCCGGGACCCTCACCGGGGAGCTGTTTTTT
TRBV5-6	TRBJ1-2	many	NA	CASSLVAGRYDGYTF	TGTGCCAGCAGCTTGGTAGCGGGGCGTTATGATGGCTACACCTTC
TRBV5-8	TRBJ1-2	many	NA	CASSLVYYGYTF	TGTGCCAGCAGCTTGGTGTATTATGGCTACACCTTC
TRBV28	TRBJ2-2	NA	NA	CATRRTSGGWTPGSCFF	NA
TRBV18	TRBJ2-7	NA	NA	CASSPNPGSPYEQYF	TGTGCCAGCTCACCGAATCCAGGGAGCCCCTACGAGCAGTACTTC
TRBV27	TRBJ2-7	few	NA	CASSPRDAAYEQYF	TGTGCCAGCAGTCCCCGGGACGCGGCCTACGAGCAGTACTTC
TRBV27	TRBJ2-3	many	TRBD1	CASSFQGTDSTDTQYF	TGTGCCAGCAGTTTTCAGGGGACAGACAGCACAGATACGCAGTATTTT
TRBV25-1	TRBJ2-7	many	TRBD1	CASSLSGTGAYEQYF	TGTGCCAGCTCCCTTTCCGGGACAGGGGCCTACGAGCAGTACTTC
TRBV12-3/TRBV12-4	TRBJ2-5	many	NA	CASSFPEQETQYF	TGTGCCAGCAGTTTCCCAGAACAAGAGACCCAGTACTTC
TRBV5-6	TRBJ2-7	many	NA	CASSLVESSYEQYF	TGTGCCAGCAGCTTGGTGGAATCCAGCTACGAGCAGTACTTC
TRBV19	TRBJ1-1	many	NA	CASAGMVNTEAFF	TGTGCCAGCGCAGGGATGGTGAACACTGAAGCTTTCTTT
TRBV2	TRBJ2-1	few	NA	CASNGGNEQFF	TGTGCCAGCAATGGGGGTAATGAGCAGTTCTTC
TRBV5-4	TRBJ2-5	many	TRBD2	CASSLSSGGETQYF	TGTGCCAGCAGCTTGAGCTCGGGAGGGGAGACCCAGTACTTC
TRBV2	TRBJ2-5	many	TRBD2	CASIMGPSGGQQETQYF	TGTGCCAGCATTATGGGGCCTAGCGGGGGGCAACAAGAGACCCAGTACTTC
TRBV11-2	TRBJ2-5	many	NA	CASSSNRGRGETQYF	TGTGCCAGCAGCTCCAATCGGGGGAGGGGGGAGACCCAGTACTTC
TRBV11-2	TRBJ1-1	many	NA	CASSLDTVNTEAFF	TGTGCCAGCAGCTTAGACACAGTTAACACTGAAGCTTTCTTT
TRBV24-1	TRBJ2-2	many	NA	CATGETVGELFF	TGTGCCACCGGTGAGACCGTCGGGGAGCTGTTTTTT
TRBV27	TRBJ2-7	NA	NA	CASSLREGGPHEQYF	TGTGCCAGCAGTTTAAGGGAGGGGGGTCCGCACGAGCAGTACTTC
TRBV20-1	TRBJ2-5	NA	NA	CSASSVGGPRETQYF	TGCAGTGCCTCAAGCGTTGGGGGGCCTCGGGAGACCCAGTACTTC
TRBV5-1	TRBJ2-1	many	TRBD2	CASSLERPREDEQFF	TGCGCCAGCAGCTTGGAAAGGCCCCGGGAGGATGAGCAGTTCTTC
TRBV28	TRBJ1-6	NA	NA	CASSLSLRGSPLHF	TGTGCCAGCAGTTTGTCCCTCCGGGGTTCACCCCTCCACTTT
TRBV6-2/TRBV6-3	TRBJ2-1	many	NA	CASSRAVIVRDLGQFF	TGTGCCAGCAGTCGGGCGGTTATAGTGAGGGACCTCGGGCAGTTCTTC
TRBV9	TRBJ2-2	many	TRBD1	CASSAGGTNTGELFF	TGTGCCAGCAGCGCAGGGGGAACCAACACCGGGGAGCTGTTTTTT
TRBV19	TRBJ1-6	many	TRBD1	CASSPGQLISYNSPLHF	TGTGCCAGTAGCCCGGGACAGCTCATCTCCTATAATTCACCCCTCCACTTT
TRBV28	TRBJ2-7	many	NA	CASSLARGSYEQYF	TGTGCCAGCAGTTTGGCCAGAGGTTCCTACGAGCAGTACTTC
TRBV13	TRBJ2-7	many	TRBD2	CASSPGLLSYEQYF	TGTGCCAGCAGCCCGGGACTACTCTCCTACGAGCAGTACTTC
TRBV7-3	TRBJ1-2	many	NA	CASSLTGGDYGYTF	TGTGCCAGCAGCTTAACGGGGGGTGACTATGGCTACACCTTC
TRBV6-2/TRBV6-3	TRBJ2-7	many	NA	CASSPTIHEQYF	TGTGCCAGCAGTCCAACTATCCACGAGCAGTACTTC
TRBV20-1	TRBJ2-1	many	NA	CSAAGGGPGNEQFF	TGCAGTGCCGCTGGGGGGGGGCCTGGCAATGAGCAGTTCTTC
TRBV2	TRBJ2-3	NA	TRBD1	CASRSGRTGLTDTQYF	TGTGCCAGCAGGAGCGGCAGGACAGGGTTGACAGATACGCAGTATTTT